What follows describes a single TCR beta chain. No antigen is known for it. This entry belongs to a study of T cell responses to AZD1222 COVID-19 vaccine. Overall study context: Timing groups of about 4 and about 12 weeks for second doses were pooled. Study-level findings and limits: Just a handful of people given AZD1222 tested seropositive at baseline. Spike-specific TCR breadth and depth rose after two AZD1222 doses.

Trimming removed 5 bases at V and 6 bases at J, with 9 bases between. The CDR3 totals 12 residues. TCRdb's table, derived via immunoSEQ multiplex PCR, lists solely in-frame clones and lacks some. The sample consists of 100,000 to 150,000 clones, roughly 85% of them appearing once. This clonotype originated in an adult in good health. The chain joins TRBV12-3 or TRBV12-4 to TRBJ2-3; D ambiguous. The sample was peripheral blood, taken on day 0 of AZD1222 vaccination. CDR3: CASSPGSDTQYF. The DNA for the CDR3 is TGTGCCAGCAGTCCAGGTTCGGATACGCAGTATTTT.